This T cell receptor (beta chain) was found in a study of metastatic and nonmetastatic thyroid tumors. Study-wide background: Repertoire comparisons spanned blood and tumor or nodule tissue from malignant and benign thyroid patients.

The germline V gene has CDR1 MDHEN and CDR2 SYDVKM. CDR3 length: 14 residues. Trimming took 7 bases from V and 4 from J, leaving 11 bases between them. TCRdb re-processed the PCR reads through MiXCR. Among around 20,000 clones, 20% to 25% were seen once, and the ten largest hold about a sixth. Every patient was untreated before thyroid surgery. This TCR was recovered from a female donor with papillary thyroid cancer or a benign thyroid nodule (not recorded which). Some clones in this sample may be carry-over from other donors' samples. Source material: tumor tissue. The chain combines TRBV28 with TRBJ1-6; tentative D call: TRBD1 (5 bases). The CDR3, as DNA: TGTGCCAGCAAGAGGGGTCCGTATAATTCACCCCTCCACTTT. Protein: CASKRGPYNSPLHF.